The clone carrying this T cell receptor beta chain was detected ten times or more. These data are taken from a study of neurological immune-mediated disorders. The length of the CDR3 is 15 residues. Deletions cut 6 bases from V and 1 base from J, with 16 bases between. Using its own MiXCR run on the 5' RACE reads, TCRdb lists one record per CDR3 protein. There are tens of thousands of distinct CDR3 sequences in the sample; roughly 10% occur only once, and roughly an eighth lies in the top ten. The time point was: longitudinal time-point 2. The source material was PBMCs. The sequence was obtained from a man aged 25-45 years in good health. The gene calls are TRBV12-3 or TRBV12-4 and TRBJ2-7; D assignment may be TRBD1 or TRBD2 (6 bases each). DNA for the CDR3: TGTGCCAGCAGAAACACAGGGACTCTTTCCTACGAGCAGTACTTC. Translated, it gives CASRNTGTLSYEQYF.